The subject of this entry is one T cell receptor beta chain. Its cognate antigen is unknown. The sample comes from a study of CD8+ T cells in alopecia areata. It was cDNA, reverse transcribed from extracted RNA, that served as the sequencing template. Method: immunoSEQ multiplex PCR; TCRdb's copy keeps in-frame clones and lacks some. This sample yields 150,000 to 200,000 clones, of which roughly 50% are seen a single time; more than 4.5% belongs to the top ten. There are 16 residues in the CDR3. The V and J ends lost 0 bases and 1 base respectively, with 13 bases between them. CDR1 SGHRS and CDR2 YFSETQ come from the germline V gene. Study-wide findings and caveats: Normal scalp had lower clonality than lesional scalp, with alopecia totalis/universalis lesions showing this most strongly. Patients displayed less clarity in TCR sharing than mice, a finding possibly related to HLA.

The chain combines TRBV5-1 with TRBJ1-1, with D unresolved. The TCR comes from a human donor in good health. Sequenced input: CD4+ T cells sorted from blood. Here the CDR3 reads CASSLGFGRSNTEAFF. The CDR3 DNA follows: TGCGCCAGCAGCTTGGGTTTTGGACGGTCGAACACTGAAGCTTTCTTT. Full variable domain (remainder filled in from reference TRBV5-1 and TRBJ1-1): KAGVTQTPRYLIKTRGQQVTLSCSPISGHRSVSWYQQTPGQGLQFLFEYFSETQRNKGNFPGRFSGRQFSNSRSEMNVSTLELGDSALYLCASSLGFGRSNTEAFFGQGTRLTVV.